This T cell receptor (beta chain) was captured by sequencing in a study of response to subunit inactivated influenza vaccine (dated by TCRdb to 2016 to 2018). At the level of the whole study: To follow how T cells responded to a trivalent subunit inactivated influenza vaccine, the researchers relied on deep quantitative profiling of the T cell receptor repertoire.

Points the paper makes about the study in general: The authors suggested that each seasonal influenza vaccination may recruit only a limited number of new T cells.

From its cysteine to its phenylalanine, the CDR3 spans 13 amino acids. Just CDR3 DNA is preserved here, 39 bases in frame from base 1. The germline V gene yields SGHAT for CDR1 and FQNNGV for CDR2. V was cut back by 2 bases and J by 6 bases, leaving a gap of 8 bases between them. This clonotype was seen repeatedly, ten times or more. Its target antigen remains unknown. No base qualities exist here, and no much larger clone lies one base off it. Receptors were amplified or captured by RT-PCR. Data came from an Illumina HiSeq 2500. Clones were called with MiXCR by TCRdb after fastp trimmed the public reads at Q25, and only in-frame beta chains were retained. Rows are combined by CDR3 protein, so each entry shows the most common genes and DNA. This sample comprises 150,000 to 200,000 distinct CDR3 sequences, 10% to 15% of them detected only once. The top ten hold approximately 30% of the sample. These data are also associated with another study on T cells expressing NK-cell markers. As the second publication notes: TCR beta cDNA libraries were made by 5'RACE template switching that added a universal primer site and unique molecular identifiers. About 8 donors provided sorted CD3+CD56+NKG2C+, CD3+CD56+NKG2C- and CD3+CD56-NKG2C+ T-cell subsets, whose TCR beta-chain repertoires were profiled. Of the eight sequenced donors, seven were found to be HCMV-seropositive and one was found to be HCMV-seronegative. To restrict sorting to alphabetaTCR-expressing T cells, an anti-gammadeltaTCR antibody was added in several experiments. In roughly six donors, the dominant CD3+CD56+NKG2C+ clonotypes ranked among the top 10 CD8+ clonotypes, making up about 1.0-7.5% of CD8+ T cells. Those dominant clonotypes were again the most abundant among CD3+CD56-NKG2C+ cells in several donors, at about 25-60.1%. It remained unclear whether the expanded NKG2C-expressing T cell clones were specific for HCMV antigens. The eight sequenced donors were randomly selected healthy volunteers, three men and five women. A commercial ELISA kit detecting HCMV-specific IgG in serum was used to determine HCMV serostatus. Peripheral blood mononuclear cells were isolated from blood by Ficoll density gradient centrifugation. Magnetic immunoseparation with Miltenyi isolation kits was used to isolate CD4+ and CD8+ T cells from PBMC. Synthesis of cDNA was primed from the TCR beta constant segment and was followed by two consecutive PCR amplification steps. Illumina HiSeq 2000/2500, MiSeq or NextSeq was used to sequence libraries as 2 x 150 bp reads. MIGEC handled demultiplexing of the reads and grouping by UMI, while MiTCR was used to assemble and quantify clonotypes. To exclude erroneous sequences, only TCR cDNA sequences supported by at least two reads were retained. Downstream repertoire analysis used the tcR package, and clonotypes were matched across fractions by CDR3 nucleotide sequence plus V segment. VDJmatch was used to annotate antigen specificity against VDJdb, with one amino acid substitution allowed in CDR3.

The source is a man aged 45 to 65 who received an inactivated influenza vaccine. Donor details come from another sample of the same person, matched by shared clones. Here the sequenced sample was CD8+ T cells sorted from PBMCs, taken less than 13 days after vaccination. The rearrangement joined TRBV11-2 to TRBJ2-1; TRBD2 is a possible D gene, resting on 5 matching bases. The DNA is TGTGCCAGCAGCTTAACGAGGGTCAATGAGCAGTTCTTC. This sequence encodes CASSLTRVNEQFF.